This T cell receptor (beta chain) was profiled in a study of blood T cell repertoires in COVID-19. Repertoires were generated with immunoSEQ multiplex PCR, while TCRdb's copy carries only in-frame clones and drops some. The table shows roughly 40,000 clones, with about 70% occurring only once. V lost 6 bases and J lost 0, with 12 bases in between. The CDR3 spans 15 residues. In germline, CDR1 is MNHEY, CDR2 SMNVEV (reference sequence). The origin of this receptor is a man older than 75 with acute or convalescent COVID-19. The specimen was peripheral blood. The V call is TRBV27, the J call TRBJ2-1, with D tentatively TRBD1 (6 bases). The DNA for the CDR3 is TGTGCCAGCAGACGACAGGCCAGCTCCTACAATGAGCAGTTCTTC. Translation gives CASRRQASSYNEQFF.